The present TCR beta chain was sequenced within a study of Ad26.COV2.S vaccination and SARS-CoV-2 variants. Specified treatment: roughly 18 received Ad26.COV2.S at low or high dose, single or two shots; roughly five received placebo; per-sample allocation not given. Sampling occurred on day 63 after the first vaccine or placebo injection. CDR3 length equals 15 residues. Germline CDR1 reads SNHLY; CDR2 reads FYNNEI. Trimming took 6 bases from V and 1 from J, leaving 13 bases between them. Here immunoSEQ multiplex PCR was the method, and the copy in TCRdb shows in-frame clones only, minus some. Here the sample spans some 390,000 clones, about 91% being singletons.

The genes are TRBV2 and TRBJ2-1, with a weak D call TRBD1 (5 bases). This receptor was identified in a person between 18 and 59 years old who received the Ad26.COV2.S COVID-19 vaccine or a placebo. The sequencing used peripheral blood, collected in a trial of Ad26.COV2.S vaccine versus placebo. Written as DNA, the CDR3 is TGTGCCAGCAGCGCAGGGTTACGGTCCTACAATGAGCAGTTCTTC. Translating gives CASSAGLRSYNEQFF.